This T cell receptor (beta chain) is drawn from a study of glioma-infiltrating T cells after dendritic cell vaccination. Study-wide context: Between about 2003 and 2012, patients got autologous tumor lysate-pulsed dendritic cell vaccines. The vaccine used monocyte-derived dendritic cells pulsed overnight with autologous tumor lysate.

Measured with immunoSEQ multiplex PCR; TCRdb has only the in-frame clones, and not every one. The sample lists 99,000 or so clones; about 85% were seen once. Germline CDR1 and CDR2: SGHRS and YFSETQ. Trimming cost V 4 bases and J 4 bases; bases outside gene matches: 11. The CDR3 sequence is 16 residues long. Regarding time point: after dendritic cell vaccination, including at tumor progression/relapse. The sequence came from a human donor with glioblastoma. Specimen: blood, collected after dendritic cell vaccination. This chain links TRBV5-1 with TRBJ2-7; 10 bases line up with TRBD2. In DNA form, the CDR3 reads TGCGCCAGCAGCACTGGGCTAGCGGGAGATGTATACGAGCAGTACTTC. As protein: CASSTGLAGDVYEQYF.